What follows are 5 T cell receptor beta chains derived from one specimen sequenced in a study of blood T cell repertoires in COVID-19. The data were produced by immunoSEQ multiplex PCR, yet TCRdb's version contains in-frame clones alone and is incomplete. The table lists 55,000 to 80,000 clones, roughly 90% of them singletons, with around 1.2% in the top ten. Material for sequencing was peripheral blood. Receptors were obtained from a woman aged 55-69 years with acute or convalescent COVID-19.

V and J are TRBV6-5 and TRBJ2-2, with D perhaps matching TRBD2 (6 bases). V lost 7 bases to trimming and J lost 5 bases, with 17 bases between them. The CDR3 spans 15 residues. Germline-derived CDR1 and CDR2 are MNHEY and SVGAGI. The CDR3: CASTLTQGGTGELFF. The DNA for the CDR3 is TGTGCCAGCACCCTGACTCAGGGAGGAACCGGGGAGCTGTTTTTT.

The chain combines TRBV5-1 with TRBJ2-1, with TRBD2 matching over 9 bases. V was pared by 4 bases and J by 0 bases, with 11 bases of the junction left unmatched. Germline V gives CDR1 SGHRS, CDR2 YFSETQ. The CDR3 is 18 residues long. CDR3 loop: CASSPGRAGGNSYNEQFF. The DNA of the CDR3 is TGCGCCAGCAGCCCGGGGAGAGCGGGGGGTAACTCCTACAATGAGCAGTTCTTC.

This chain links TRBV30 with TRBJ2-5, with D unclear. Germline-derived CDR1 and CDR2 are GTSNPN and SVGIG (reference sequence). The CDR3 extends over 13 amino acids. V was shortened by 0 bases and J by 2 bases, with 7 bases between the two germline ends. The CDR3 coding sequence is TGTGCCTGGAGTGTACTTCTTCAAGAGACCCAGTACTTC. This gives the protein CAWSVLLQETQYF.

This chain links TRBV7-9 with TRBJ1-2; the D gene is possibly TRBD1 (6 bases). The CDR3 extends over 14 amino acids. Between the trimmed V and J ends, which lost 5 bases and 2 bases, there was a span of 12 bases. Germline CDR1 SEHNR, CDR2 FQNEAQ (reference sequence). This CDR3 reads CASSPWTANYGYTF. CDR3 nucleotide sequence: TGTGCCAGCAGCCCATGGACAGCAAACTATGGCTACACCTTC.

The CDR3: CASRMGEAGNTIYF. The CDR3 DNA sequence: TGTGCCAGTAGGATGGGCGAAGCTGGAAACACCATATATTTT. The chain recombines TRBV19 with TRBJ1-3; D gene uncertain. Looked up from germline, CDR1 is LNHDA and CDR2 is SQIVND (reference sequence). V lost 6 bases and J lost 2, with 11 bases in between. CDR3 length: 14 amino acids. The entire variable domain, with the rest obtained from reference TRBV19 and TRBJ1-3, is as follows: DGGITQSPKYLFRKEGQNVTLSCEQNLNHDAMYWYRQDPGQGLRLIYYSQIVNDFQKGDIAEGYSVSREKKESFPLTVTSAQKNPTAFYLCASRMGEAGNTIYFGEGSWLTVV.